This is a list of T cell receptor beta chains from one sample in a study of T cell responses to AZD1222 COVID-19 vaccine. Data came from immunoSEQ multiplex PCR; TCRdb stores just in-frame clones and leaves some out. The profile shows 150,000 to 200,000 clones, 85% to 90% of them singletons. The sequencing here drew on peripheral blood, taken on day 0 of AZD1222 vaccination. These receptors all stem from an adult in good health. The CDR3 runs from the conserved cysteine through the conserved F or W. A D gene is named only where the DNA matches it firmly. Clone size is not always given. Where it is, it says once, few, many or a class for expanded clones.

clone_size | d_call | j_call | v_call | cdr3_nt | cdr3_aa
. | . | TRBJ1-2 | TRBV5-1 | TGCGCCAGCAGCTTGGGACCGGGGACGGAGGCTAACTATGGCTACACCTTC | CASSLGPGTEANYGYTF
few | TRBD1 | TRBJ1-1 | TRBV28 | TGTGCCAGCAGTTCCGGGACAGGGTTCACTGAAGCTTTCTTT | CASSSGTGFTEAFF
. | . | TRBJ1-1 | TRBV28 | TGTGCCAGCAGACCGGGCGGGCAGGCGGGTGAGAAAGCTTTCTTT | CASRPGGQAGEKAFF
. | TRBD1 | TRBJ1-4 | TRBV19 | TGTGCCAGTAGGAGGGACAGAAGTGAAAAACTGTTTTTT | CASRRDRSEKLFF
. | TRBD1 | TRBJ1-1 | TRBV9 | TGTGCCAGCAGCGCCCATACAGGGGGCGTGAACACTGAAGCTTTCTTT | CASSAHTGGVNTEAFF
. | . | TRBJ1-2 | TRBV6-5 | TGTGCCAGCAGTTTGCCCCTGGACTATGGCTACACCTTC | CASSLPLDYGYTF
. | TRBD1 | TRBJ2-7 | TRBV24-1 | TGTGCCACCAGTGACCGGACAGGGGGAGCCTACGAGCAGTACTTC | CATSDRTGGAYEQYF
once | . | TRBJ1-4 | TRBV6-1 | TGTGCCAGCAGTGAACCCCGAGGGAGGGCCCGAGAAAAACTGTTTTTT | CASSEPRGRAREKLFF
. | TRBD1 | TRBJ1-2 | TRBV3-1/TRBV3-2 | TGTGCCAGCAGCCCACCGGGACAGGGAAGAGTTGGCTACACCTTC | CASSPPGQGRVGYTF
. | . | TRBJ1-5 | TRBV19 | TGTGCCAGTAGTATAGGCAGGGGCAATCAGCCCCAGCATTTT | CASSIGRGNQPQHF
. | . | TRBJ1-5 | TRBV27 | TGTGCCAGCAGTCCTTGGACAGATAGCAATCAGCCCCAGCATTTT | CASSPWTDSNQPQHF
once | . | TRBJ2-1 | TRBV7-9 | TGTGCCACCATCAAAATAAGGACTCTCTACAATGAGCAGTTCTTC | CATIKIRTLYNEQFF
. | . | TRBJ1-4 | TRBV2 | TGTGCCAGCAGGAAGGCGTTTGGGGCAACAACTAATGAAAAACTGTTTTTT | CASRKAFGATTNEKLFF
. | TRBD1 | TRBJ1-4 | TRBV5-5 | TGTGCCAGCAGGGCGCGGGACAGCAATGAAAAACTGTTTTTT | CASRARDSNEKLFF
. | . | TRBJ1-2 | TRBV19 | TGTGCCAGTAGTATGGGGGCCGAGACTAACTATGGCTACACCTTC | CASSMGAETNYGYTF
. | . | TRBJ1-1 | TRBV3-1/TRBV3-2 | TGTGCCAGCAGCCAATTTACGAACACTGAAGCTTTCTTT | CASSQFTNTEAFF
. | . | TRBJ2-1 | TRBV11-2 | TGTGCCAGCAGCTTAGATACCTACAATGAGCAGTTCTTC | CASSLDTYNEQFF
once | . | TRBJ1-5 | TRBV20-1 | TGCAGTGCTAGTTCTGGGATGAGCAATCAGCCCCAGCATTTT | CSASSGMSNQPQHF
. | . | TRBJ1-4 | TRBV19 | TGTGCCAGTAGTATCGTCGGGGGTCCTAATGAAAAACTGTTTTTT | CASSIVGGPNEKLFF
. | . | TRBJ1-5 | TRBV6-2/TRBV6-3 | TGTGCCAGCAGTTACTACCAGACAGGCAATCAGCCCCAGCATTTT | CASSYYQTGNQPQHF
once | TRBD1 | TRBJ2-5 | TRBV19 | TGTGCCAGCACCGTTGGGGGGACAGGGCTGAAGACCCAGTACTTC | CASTVGGTGLKTQYF
. | TRBD1 | TRBJ1-2 | TRBV28 | TGTGCCAGCAGTTGGCAGGGGGCTGGGGGCTACACCTTC | CASSWQGAGGYTF
. | TRBD1 | TRBJ1-4 | TRBV2 | TGTGCCAGCAGACGGGACAGGGGAAATGAAAAACTGTTTTTT | CASRRDRGNEKLFF
. | . | TRBJ1-1 | TRBV27 | TGTGCCAGCAGCAACAAGGGAGGGGCGGACACTGAAGCTTTCTTT | CASSNKGGADTEAFF
. | TRBD2 | TRBJ2-2 | TRBV7-9 | TGTGCCAGCAGCTCACGGGAGGGGTCCGGGGAGCTGTTTTTT | CASSSREGSGELFF
. | . | TRBJ2-3 | TRBV5-1 | TGCGCCAGCAGCTACAGTCGCCGGGCAGATACGCAGTATTTT | CASSYSRRADTQYF
once | TRBD2 | TRBJ2-1 | TRBV7-9 | TGTGCCAGCAGCACAAAGCGGGGGTCCTCCTACAATGAGCAGTTCTTC | CASSTKRGSSYNEQFF
. | . | TRBJ1-1 | TRBV28 | TGTGCCAGCAGTGGCTATACAGGGATGAACACTGAAGCTTTCTTT | CASSGYTGMNTEAFF
. | . | TRBJ1-1 | TRBV30 | TGTGCCTGGAGTGGGGAAGTTAACACTGAAGCTTTCTTT | CAWSGEVNTEAFF